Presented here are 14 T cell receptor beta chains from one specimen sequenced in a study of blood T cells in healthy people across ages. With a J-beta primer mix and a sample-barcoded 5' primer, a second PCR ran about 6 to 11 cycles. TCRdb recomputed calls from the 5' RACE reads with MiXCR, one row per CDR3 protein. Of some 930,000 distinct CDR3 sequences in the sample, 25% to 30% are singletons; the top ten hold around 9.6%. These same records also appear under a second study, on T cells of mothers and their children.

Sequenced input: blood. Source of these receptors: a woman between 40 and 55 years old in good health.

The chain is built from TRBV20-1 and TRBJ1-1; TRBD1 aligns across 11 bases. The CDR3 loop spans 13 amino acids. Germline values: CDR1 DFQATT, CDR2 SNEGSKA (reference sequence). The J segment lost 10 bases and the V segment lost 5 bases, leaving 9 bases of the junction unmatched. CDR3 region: CSAADRGLKGAFF. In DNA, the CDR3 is TGCAGTGCTGCGGACAGGGGGCTCAAGGGAGCTTTCTTT.

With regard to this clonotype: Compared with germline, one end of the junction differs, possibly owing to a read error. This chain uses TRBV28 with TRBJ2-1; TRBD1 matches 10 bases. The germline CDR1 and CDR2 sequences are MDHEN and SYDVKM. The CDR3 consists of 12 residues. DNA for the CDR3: TGTGCCTGCAGCCTAACCGGACAGGGGGGGTTCTTC. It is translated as CACSLTGQGGFF. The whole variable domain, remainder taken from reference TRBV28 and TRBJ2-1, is DVKVTQSSRYLVKRTGEKVFLECVQDMDHENMFWYRQDPGLGLRLIYFSYDVKMKEKGDIPEGYSVSREKKERFSLILESASTNQTSMYLCACSLTGQGGFFGPGTRLTVL.

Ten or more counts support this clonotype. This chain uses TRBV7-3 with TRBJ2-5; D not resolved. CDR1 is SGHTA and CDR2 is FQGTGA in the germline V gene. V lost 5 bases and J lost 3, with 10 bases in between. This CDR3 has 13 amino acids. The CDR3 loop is CASSRDPKETQYF. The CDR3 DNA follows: TGTGCCAGCAGCCGCGACCCCAAAGAGACCCAGTACTTC.

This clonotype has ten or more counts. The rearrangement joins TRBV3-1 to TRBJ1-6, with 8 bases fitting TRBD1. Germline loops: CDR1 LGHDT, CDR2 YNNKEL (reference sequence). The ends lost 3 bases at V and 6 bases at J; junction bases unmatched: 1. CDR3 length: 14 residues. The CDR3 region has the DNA TGTGCCAGCAGCCATGACAGGGGTAATTCACCCCTCCACTTT. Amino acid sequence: CASSHDRGNSPLHF.

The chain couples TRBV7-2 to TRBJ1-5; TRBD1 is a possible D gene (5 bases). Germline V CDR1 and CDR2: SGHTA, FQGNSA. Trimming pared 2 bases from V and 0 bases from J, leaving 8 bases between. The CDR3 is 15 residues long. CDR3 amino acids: CASSLMGHSNQPQHF. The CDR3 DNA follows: TGTGCCAGCAGCTTAATGGGGCATAGCAATCAGCCCCAGCATTTT. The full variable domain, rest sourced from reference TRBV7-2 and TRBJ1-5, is GAGVSQSPSNKVTEKGKDVELRCDPISGHTALYWYRQSLGQGLEFLIYFQGNSAPDKSGLPSDRFSAERTGGSVSTLTIQRTQQEDSAVYLCASSLMGHSNQPQHFGDGTRLSIL.

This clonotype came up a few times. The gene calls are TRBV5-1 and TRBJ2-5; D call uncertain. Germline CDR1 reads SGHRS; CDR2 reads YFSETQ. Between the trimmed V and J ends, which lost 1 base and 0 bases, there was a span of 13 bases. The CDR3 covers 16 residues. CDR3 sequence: CASSLTPLRYQETQYF. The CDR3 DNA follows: TGCGCCAGCAGCTTGACCCCACTTCGGTACCAAGAGACCCAGTACTTC.

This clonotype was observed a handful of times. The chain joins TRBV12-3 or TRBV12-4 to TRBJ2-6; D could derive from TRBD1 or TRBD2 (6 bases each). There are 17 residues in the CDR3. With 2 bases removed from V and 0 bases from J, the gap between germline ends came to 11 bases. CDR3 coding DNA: TGTGCCAGCAGTTTATGGGGGGCACCCTCTGGGGCCAACGTCCTGACTTTC. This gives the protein CASSLWGAPSGANVLTF.

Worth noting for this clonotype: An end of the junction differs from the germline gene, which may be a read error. The CDR3 loop reads CANSQGRQGARSPLHF. Written as DNA, the CDR3 is TGTGCCAACAGCCAAGGTAGACAGGGGGCAAGGTCACCCCTCCACTTT. The chain employs TRBV3-1 and TRBJ1-6, with 10 bases lining up with TRBD1. Germline V CDR1 and CDR2: LGHDT, YNNKEL (reference sequence). The CDR3 consists of 16 residues.

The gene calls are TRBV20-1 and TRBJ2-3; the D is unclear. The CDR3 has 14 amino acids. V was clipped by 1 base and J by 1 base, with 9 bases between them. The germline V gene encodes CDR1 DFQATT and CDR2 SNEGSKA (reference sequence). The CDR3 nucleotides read TGCAGTGCTAGAGGGTACTGGGGCACAGATACGCAGTATTTT. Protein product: CSARGYWGTDTQYF.

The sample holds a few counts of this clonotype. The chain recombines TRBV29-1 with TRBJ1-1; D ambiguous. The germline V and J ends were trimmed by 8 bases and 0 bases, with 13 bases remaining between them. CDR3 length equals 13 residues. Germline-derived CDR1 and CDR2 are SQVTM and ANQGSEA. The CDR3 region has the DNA TGCAGCAATCTACAGAGTATGAACACTGAAGCTTTCTTT. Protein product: CSNLQSMNTEAFF.

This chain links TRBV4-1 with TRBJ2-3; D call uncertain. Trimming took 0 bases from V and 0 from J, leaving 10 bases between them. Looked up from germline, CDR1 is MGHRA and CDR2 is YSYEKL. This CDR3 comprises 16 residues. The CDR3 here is CASSQDGRPSTDTQYF. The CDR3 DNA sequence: TGCGCCAGCAGCCAAGACGGTAGGCCTAGCACAGATACGCAGTATTTT.

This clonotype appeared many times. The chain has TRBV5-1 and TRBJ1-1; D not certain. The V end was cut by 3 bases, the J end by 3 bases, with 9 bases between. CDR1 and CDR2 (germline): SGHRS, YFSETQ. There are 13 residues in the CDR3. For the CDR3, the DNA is TGCGCCAGCAGCTCTACGGTCGACACTGAAGCTTTCTTT. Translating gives CASSSTVDTEAFF.

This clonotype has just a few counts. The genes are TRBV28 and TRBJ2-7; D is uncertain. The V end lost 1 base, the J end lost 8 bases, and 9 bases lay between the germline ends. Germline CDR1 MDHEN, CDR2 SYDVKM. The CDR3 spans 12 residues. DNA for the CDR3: TGTGCCAGCAGTTTATTTGACGGAAAGCAGTACTTC. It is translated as CASSLFDGKQYF.

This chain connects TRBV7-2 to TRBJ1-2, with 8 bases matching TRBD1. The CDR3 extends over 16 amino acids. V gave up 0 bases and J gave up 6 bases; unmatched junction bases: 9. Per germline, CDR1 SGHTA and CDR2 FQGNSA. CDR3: CASSLAPGGQVDGYTF. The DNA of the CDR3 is TGTGCCAGCAGCTTAGCCCCCGGGGGACAGGTTGATGGCTACACCTTC.